One and the same sample provided the 29 T cell receptor beta chains below, sequenced in a study of identical twins. TCRdb passed the 5' RACE reads through MiXCR, listing each CDR3 protein once. The table has about 240,000 distinct CDR3 sequences, about an eighth seen once. The data also belong to a second study, concerning yellow fever vaccine responses in identical twins.

Source material: memory (CD45RO+) T cells sorted from blood. These receptors came from a young woman in good health.

This clonotype was picked up many times. The gene calls are TRBV20-1 and TRBJ1-1; D unclear. This CDR3 contains 13 residues. Germline lookup yields CDR1 DFQATT and CDR2 SNEGSKA (reference sequence). V was shortened by 1 base and J by 6 bases, with 12 bases between the two germline ends. The CDR3 bases are TGCAGTGCTAGAGGGACGGGTTATTCTGAAGCTTTCTTT. It is translated as CSARGTGYSEAFF.

This clonotype was seen many times. The chain has TRBV20-1 and TRBJ2-1, with D maybe TRBD2 (6 bases). The germline CDR1 and CDR2 sequences are DFQATT and SNEGSKA (reference sequence). Trimming shortened V by 6 bases and J by 6 bases, and 18 bases separated the two germline ends. The CDR3 is 14 amino acids. Here the CDR3 reads CSARIDGSGNEQFF. The CDR3 DNA follows: TGCAGTGCCCGAATTGATGGTAGCGGCAATGAGCAGTTCTTC.

This clonotype came up many times. The chain recombines TRBV12-3 or TRBV12-4 with TRBJ2-1; 7 nucleotides agree with TRBD2. The V segment lost 7 bases and the J segment 6 bases; nucleotides outside the gene matches: 12. The CDR3 contains 15 residues. The CDR3 nucleotides read TGTGCCAGCATTCTTTTGGGGGGGAGCGGCAATGAGCAGTTCTTC. Its protein product is CASILLGGSGNEQFF.

This clonotype occurred many times. This chain uses TRBV12-3 or TRBV12-4 with TRBJ1-1; 8 nucleotides match TRBD1. J was trimmed by 3 bases and V by 7 bases; bases with no gene match: 7. The CDR3 has 14 residues. In DNA, the CDR3 is TGTGCCAGCATCAGGGGGCTGGAGGACACTGAAGCTTTCTTT. It yields the protein CASIRGLEDTEAFF.

A few counts support this clonotype. The gene calls are TRBV6-5 and TRBJ2-2, with D unresolved. Germline loops: CDR1 MNHEY, CDR2 SVGAGI. V lost 0 bases and J lost 9, with 8 bases in between. The CDR3 is 13 amino acids. The CDR3 sequence is CASSYSIFRELFF. In DNA form, the CDR3 reads TGTGCCAGCAGTTACTCTATCTTCCGGGAGCTGTTTTTT.

This clonotype showed up many times. The V call is TRBV7-2, the J call TRBJ2-1, with D perhaps TRBD1 (5 bases). The germline V gene encodes CDR1 SGHTA and CDR2 FQGNSA. The V and J ends lost 1 base and 9 bases respectively, with 10 bases between them. The CDR3 is 13 residues long. CDR3: CASSLEQEGEQFF. The CDR3 region has the DNA TGTGCCAGCAGCTTAGAACAGGAAGGTGAGCAGTTCTTC.

This clonotype was counted at least ten times. The V and J genes are TRBV4-2 and TRBJ2-1; tentative D call: TRBD1 (5 bases). Trimming pared 1 base from V and 9 bases from J, leaving 16 bases between. The CDR3 extends over 15 amino acids. Germline values: CDR1 LGHNA, CDR2 YNFKEQ. The CDR3 nucleotides are TGTGCCAGCAGCCAAGCCGCGACAGCAGGCAGTGAGCAGTTCTTC. Protein sequence: CASSQAATAGSEQFF.

This clonotype was seen at least ten times. The V call is TRBV5-1, the J call TRBJ1-4; no clear D gene. The germline CDR1 and CDR2 sequences are SGHRS and YFSETQ. The length of the CDR3 is 14 residues. V was shortened by 0 bases and J by 5 bases, with 8 bases between the two germline ends. CDR3 nucleotide sequence: TGCGCCAGCAGCTTGGCCGCTGCAAATGAAAAACTGTTTTTT. Amino acid sequence: CASSLAAANEKLFF.

This clonotype was detected only a few times. Sequence at one end of the junction differs from germline and may be a read error. The chain combines TRBV7-7 with TRBJ2-2; D is possibly TRBD1 or TRBD2 (5 bases each). The CDR3 sequence is 15 residues long. Looked up from germline, CDR1 is SSHAT and CDR2 is FNYEAQ (reference sequence). The CDR3 loop reads CASSPLPGTTGELFF. CDR3 sequence (DNA): TGTGCTAGCAGCCCACTCCCAGGGACGACCGGGGAGCTGTTTTTT.

The rearrangement uses TRBV7-9 and TRBJ2-5; D may match TRBD1 or TRBD2 (5 bases each). V gave up 6 bases and J gave up 5 bases, with 22 bases separating them. Per germline, CDR1 SEHNR and CDR2 FQNEAQ (reference sequence). This CDR3 region has 16 residues. DNA of the CDR3: TGTGCCAGCAGAATCGGGACCGCTAAGTTTGAGGAGACCCAGTACTTC. Translation gives CASRIGTAKFEETQYF.

The sample holds a few counts of this clonotype. The rearrangement links TRBV10-3 to TRBJ1-2, with TRBD1 matching 11 bases. The CDR3 totals 14 residues. V lost 6 bases and J lost 8; bases outside the gene matches: 8. CDR1 is ENHRY, CDR2 SYGVKD, per germline. CDR3 protein: CAIRDRGLTNGYTF. The CDR3 bases are TGTGCCATCAGGGACAGGGGGCTGACGAACGGCTACACCTTC.

This clonotype showed up just a few times. The chain links TRBV7-2 to TRBJ2-1, with D uncertain. Germline V CDR1 and CDR2: SGHTA, FQGNSA. The CDR3 is 12 residues long. The V end was cut by 3 bases, the J end by 6 bases, with 6 bases between. CDR3 sequence (DNA): TGTGCCAGCAGCTTGAATTTCAATGAGCAGTTCTTC. Residues: CASSLNFNEQFF.

The chain uses TRBV12-3 or TRBV12-4 and TRBJ2-1, with D possibly matching TRBD2 (6 bases). V was cut by 0 bases and J by 10 bases, with 13 bases left in between. The CDR3 length is 14 residues. Here the CDR3 reads CASSLAGGSGEQFF. CDR3 coding DNA: TGTGCCAGCAGTTTAGCGGGAGGATCCGGGGAGCAGTTCTTC.

CDR3 protein: CASSSTSGRNTDTQYF. CDR3 DNA sequence: TGTGCCAGCAGTTCGACTAGCGGGAGAAACACAGATACGCAGTATTTT. V gene TRBV2 combines with J gene TRBJ2-3; 12 bases agree with TRBD2. The CDR3 is 16 amino acids. From germline, CDR1 is SNHLY and CDR2 FYNNEI. The trim removed 5 bases at V and 2 bases at J, leaving 5 bases unmatched.

The genes are TRBV4-3 and TRBJ2-2, with 12 bases that match TRBD2. The V gene end was trimmed by 1 base and the J gene end by 15 bases; junction bases not matched to a gene: 6. CDR1 is LGHNA, CDR2 YSLEER, per germline. This CDR3 comprises 14 residues. CDR3 sequence (DNA): TGCGCCAGCAGCCAAGGGCTAGCGGGAGGGAGGATGTTTTTT. This gives the protein CASSQGLAGGRMFF.

This clonotype came up a few times. V is TRBV11-2 and J is TRBJ2-7, with 9 bases fitting TRBD2. CDR1 is SGHAT, CDR2 FQNNGV, per germline. This CDR3 contains 15 residues. The V gene end was trimmed by 1 base and the J gene end by 2 bases; junction bases not matched to a gene: 3. The CDR3 DNA reads TGTGCCAGCAGCTTAGCTAGCGGGACTACCTACGAGCAGTACTTC. It codes for CASSLASGTTYEQYF. The whole variable domain, remainder taken from reference TRBV11-2 and TRBJ2-7, is EAGVAQSPRYKIIEKRQSVAFWCNPISGHATLYWYQQILGQGPKLLIQFQNNGVVDDSQLPKDRFSAERLKGVDSTLKIQPAKLEDSAVYLCASSLASGTTYEQYFGPGTRLTVT.

There are many counts of this clonotype. This chain uses TRBV5-6 with TRBJ2-2; D not resolved. This CDR3 contains 12 residues. Trimming took off 3 bases at V and 8 bases at J, with 8 bases between the two ends. The germline CDR1 and CDR2 sequences are SGHDT and YYEEEE. CDR3 sequence: CASSSVKGELFF. CDR3 nucleotide sequence: TGTGCCAGCAGCTCGGTAAAAGGGGAGCTGTTTTTT. Full variable domain (rest looked up from reference TRBV5-6 and TRBJ2-2): DAGVTQSPTHLIKTRGQQVTLRCSPKSGHDTVSWYQQALGQGPQFIFQYYEEEERQRGNFPDRFSGHQFPNYSSELNVNALLLGDSALYLCASSSVKGELFFGEGSRLTVL.

The CDR3 reads CSATETGGNTIYF. CDR3 nucleotides: TGCAGTGCTACCGAGACAGGAGGAAACACCATATATTTT. The rearrangement links TRBV20-1 to TRBJ1-3; possibly TRBD1 for D (6 bases). The CDR3 contains 13 residues. Looked up from germline, CDR1 is DFQATT and CDR2 is SNEGSKA (reference sequence). V dropped 4 bases and J dropped 4 bases, with 11 bases sitting between them.

This chain links TRBV25-1 with TRBJ2-3; 9 positions match TRBD2. The germline gives CDR1 MGHDK, CDR2 SYGVNS. V shed 1 base and J 5 bases; nucleotides not matched to a gene: 10. The CDR3 contains 17 residues. CDR3 in DNA: TGTGCCAGCAGTGAATTGGCTAGCGGGATGTTTATAGATACGCAGTATTTT. It is translated as CASSELASGMFIDTQYF.

For this clonotype: Mismatch with germline at one junction end may stem from a read error. This chain links TRBV12-3 or TRBV12-4 with TRBJ2-6, with D possibly TRBD2 on 6 matching bases. The CDR3 totals 18 residues. CDR3 sequence: CACSLAAGPYSGANVLTF. Here the CDR3 DNA reads TGTGCCTGCAGTTTAGCGGCCGGACCGTACTCTGGGGCCAACGTCCTGACTTTC.

This clonotype has at least ten counts. J is TRBJ1-5 and V is TRBV5-1, with 7 bases that match TRBD1. Germline trimming cut 1 base from V and 14 bases from J; bases unmatched to any gene: 9. Germline CDR1 and CDR2: SGHRS and YFSETQ. This CDR3 contains 13 residues. The CDR3 region has the DNA TGCGCCAGCAGCTTGTTCTCGGGGACAGAGAAGCATTTT. Translating gives CASSLFSGTEKHF.

The rearrangement joins TRBV5-1 to TRBJ1-1; 11 nucleotides line up with TRBD1. The CDR3 sequence is 17 residues long. Germline lookup yields CDR1 SGHRS and CDR2 YFSETQ. Trimming at V came to 2 bases and at J to 0 bases, leaving 6 bases not matched to a gene. This CDR3 is CASSLGTGGTLNTEAFF. In DNA, the CDR3 is TGCGCCAGCAGCTTAGGGACAGGGGGGACCCTGAACACTGAAGCTTTCTTT. The full variable domain, completed using reference TRBV5-1 and TRBJ1-1, is KAGVTQTPRYLIKTRGQQVTLSCSPISGHRSVSWYQQTPGQGLQFLFEYFSETQRNKGNFPGRFSGRQFSNSRSEMNVSTLELGDSALYLCASSLGTGGTLNTEAFFGQGTRLTVV.

This clonotype occurred a few times. The chain has TRBV6-2 or TRBV6-3 and TRBJ2-7; tentative D call: TRBD1 (6 bases). The CDR3 length is 13 residues. Germline CDR1 and CDR2: MNHEY and SVGEGT. Trimming stripped 3 bases from V and 9 bases from J, with 15 bases between. DNA of the CDR3: TGTGCCAGCAGTTATGCAAGGTCCAGGGGGCAGTACTTC. Translating it yields CASSYARSRGQYF.

The chain joins TRBV9 to TRBJ2-3, with D possibly TRBD1 on 6 matching bases. This CDR3 is 14 amino acids long. Trimming shortened V by 1 base and J by 0 bases, and 6 bases separated the two germline ends. Germline V lookup: CDR1 SGDLS, CDR2 YYNGEE. The CDR3 sequence is CASSVRGSTDTQYF. The CDR3 DNA reads as TGTGCCAGCAGCGTAAGGGGGAGCACAGATACGCAGTATTTT.

CDR3 sequence reads: CASSPVPGRGDTQYF. The CDR3 bases are TGTGCCAGCAGCCCCGTCCCCGGGAGAGGAGATACGCAGTATTTT. V is TRBV5-5 and J is TRBJ2-3; possible D gene TRBD2, 6 bases. Germline loops: CDR1 SGHKS, CDR2 YYEKEE (reference sequence). CDR3 length: 15 amino acids. Deletions cut 4 bases from V and 5 bases from J, with 17 bases between.

The table lists this clonotype with a few counts. The V call is TRBV28, the J call TRBJ2-7; weak D call: TRBD1 (5 bases). CDR3 length equals 12 residues. Trimming took 8 bases from V and 2 from J, leaving 10 bases between them. Germline-derived CDR1 and CDR2 are MDHEN and SYDVKM. The CDR3 protein is CASRTGPYEQYF. The CDR3 DNA reads TGTGCCAGCCGTACAGGTCCCTACGAGCAGTACTTC.

This clonotype was observed a few times. The CDR3: CASSLGGRTEQYF. The CDR3 DNA sequence: TGTGCCAGCAGCTTAGGAGGGAGGACCGAGCAGTACTTC. The rearrangement joins TRBV7-2 to TRBJ2-7, with D perhaps TRBD2 (6 bases). Trimming shortened V by 1 base and J by 6 bases, and 10 bases separated the two germline ends. The CDR3 runs to 13 residues. Germline V CDR1 and CDR2: SGHTA, FQGNSA.

This clonotype occurred a few times. The J gene is TRBJ1-4, the V gene TRBV29-1; maybe TRBD1 (6 bases). V was trimmed by 7 bases and J by 1 base, leaving 10 bases between them. CDR3 length: 13 residues. CDR1 is SQVTM, CDR2 ANQGSEA, per germline. The CDR3 region has the DNA TGCAGCGCAAGAGGGGGAACTAATGAAAAACTGTTTTTT. Translating it yields CSARGGTNEKLFF.

V is TRBV6-2 or TRBV6-3 and J is TRBJ2-1, with 14 bases that match TRBD2. The length of the CDR3 is 20 residues. Trimming at V came to 2 bases and at J to 1 base, leaving 10 bases not matched to a gene. The germline V gene encodes CDR1 MNHEY and CDR2 SVGEGT. The CDR3 DNA follows: TGTGCCAGCAGTTACCCAGACGTTGGGACTAGCGGGAGTTCCTACAATGAGCAGTTCTTC. It codes for CASSYPDVGTSGSSYNEQFF.